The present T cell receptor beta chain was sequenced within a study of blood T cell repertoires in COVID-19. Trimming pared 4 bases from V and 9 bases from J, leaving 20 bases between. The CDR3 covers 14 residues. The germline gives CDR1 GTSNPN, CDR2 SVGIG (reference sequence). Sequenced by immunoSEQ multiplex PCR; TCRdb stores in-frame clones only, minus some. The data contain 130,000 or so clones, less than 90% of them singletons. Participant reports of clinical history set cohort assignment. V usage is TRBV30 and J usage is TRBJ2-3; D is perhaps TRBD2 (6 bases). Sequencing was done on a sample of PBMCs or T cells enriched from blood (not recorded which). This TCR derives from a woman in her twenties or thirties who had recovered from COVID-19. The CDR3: CAWTQGLFRGTQYF. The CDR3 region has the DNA TGTGCCTGGACCCAGGGACTTTTCCGGGGGACGCAGTATTTT.